This T cell receptor beta chain was profiled in a study of OX40 agonist ivuxolimab in advanced cancers. Libraries were prepared by immunoSEQ multiplex PCR; TCRdb keeps only in-frame clonotypes and omits some of them. Of approximately 73,000 clones listed, approximately 91% are singletons. The CDR3 extends over 15 amino acids. Germline loops: CDR1 LNHDA, CDR2 SQIVND (reference sequence). The V segment lost 3 bases and the J segment 7 bases; nucleotides outside the gene matches: 8. The sequence came from an adult with an advanced solid tumor such as melanoma, head and neck, liver or kidney cancer. This chain connects TRBV19 to TRBJ2-1; TRBD2 aligns across 8 bases. The material was CD4+ or CD8+ T cells sorted from blood, obtained in a trial of the OX40 agonist ivuxolimab. CDR3 in DNA: TGTGCCAGTAGTATTTTAGCGGGAAATAAGAATGAGCAGTTCTTC. Its protein is CASSILAGNKNEQFF. The full variable domain, rest sourced from reference TRBV19 and TRBJ2-1, is DGGITQSPKYLFRKEGQNVTLSCEQNLNHDAMYWYRQDPGQGLRLIYYSQIVNDFQKGDIAEGYSVSREKKESFPLTVTSAQKNPTAFYLCASSILAGNKNEQFFGPGTRLTVL.